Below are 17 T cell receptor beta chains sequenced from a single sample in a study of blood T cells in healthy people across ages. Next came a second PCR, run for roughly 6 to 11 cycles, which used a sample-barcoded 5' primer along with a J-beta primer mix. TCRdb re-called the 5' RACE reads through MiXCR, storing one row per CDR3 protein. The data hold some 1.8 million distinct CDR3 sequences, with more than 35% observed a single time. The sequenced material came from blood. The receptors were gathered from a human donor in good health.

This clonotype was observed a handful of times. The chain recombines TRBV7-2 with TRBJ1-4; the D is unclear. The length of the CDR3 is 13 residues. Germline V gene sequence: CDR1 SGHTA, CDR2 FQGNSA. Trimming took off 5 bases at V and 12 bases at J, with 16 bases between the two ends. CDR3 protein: CASSLDTSTELFF. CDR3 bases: TGTGCCAGCAGCCTCGACACCAGTACGGAACTGTTTTTT.

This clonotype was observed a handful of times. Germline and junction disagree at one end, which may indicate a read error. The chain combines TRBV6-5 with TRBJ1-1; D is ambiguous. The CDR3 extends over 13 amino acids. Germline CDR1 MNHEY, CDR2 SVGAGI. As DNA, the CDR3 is TGTGCCAGCAGGTACTCAGCGGGTACTGAAGCTTTCTTT. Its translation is CASRYSAGTEAFF.

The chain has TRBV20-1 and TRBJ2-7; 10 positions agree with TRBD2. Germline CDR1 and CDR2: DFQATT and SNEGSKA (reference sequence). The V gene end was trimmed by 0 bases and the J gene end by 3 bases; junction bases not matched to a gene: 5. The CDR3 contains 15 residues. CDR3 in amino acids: CSAREGLANFYEQYF. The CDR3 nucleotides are TGCAGTGCTAGAGAGGGACTAGCGAACTTCTACGAGCAGTACTTC.

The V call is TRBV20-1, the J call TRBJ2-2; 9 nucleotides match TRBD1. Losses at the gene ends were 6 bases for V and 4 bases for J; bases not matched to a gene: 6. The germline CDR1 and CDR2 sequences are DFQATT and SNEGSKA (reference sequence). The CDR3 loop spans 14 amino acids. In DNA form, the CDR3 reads TGCAGTGCAGGACGGGACAGGGCCACCGGGGAGCTGTTTTTT. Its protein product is CSAGRDRATGELFF.

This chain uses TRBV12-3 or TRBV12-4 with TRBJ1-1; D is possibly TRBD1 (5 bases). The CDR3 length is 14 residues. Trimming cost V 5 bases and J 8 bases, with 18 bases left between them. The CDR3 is CASSRRGRRGEAFF. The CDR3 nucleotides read TGTGCCAGCAGTCGGCGGGGGAGGAGGGGCGAAGCTTTCTTT.

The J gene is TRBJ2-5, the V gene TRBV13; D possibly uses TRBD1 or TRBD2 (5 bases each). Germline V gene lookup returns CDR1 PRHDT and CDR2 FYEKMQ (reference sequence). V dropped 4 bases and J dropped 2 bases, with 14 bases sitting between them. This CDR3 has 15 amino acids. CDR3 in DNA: TGTGCCAGCAGCTCCACGGGGACGCCTCAAGAGACCCAGTACTTC. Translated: CASSSTGTPQETQYF.

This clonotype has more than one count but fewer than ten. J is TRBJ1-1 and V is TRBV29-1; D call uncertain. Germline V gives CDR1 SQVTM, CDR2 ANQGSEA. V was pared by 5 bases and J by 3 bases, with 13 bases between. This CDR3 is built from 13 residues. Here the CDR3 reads CSVRLGGDTEAFF. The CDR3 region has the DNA TGCAGCGTTCGACTGGGCGGGGACACTGAAGCTTTCTTT.

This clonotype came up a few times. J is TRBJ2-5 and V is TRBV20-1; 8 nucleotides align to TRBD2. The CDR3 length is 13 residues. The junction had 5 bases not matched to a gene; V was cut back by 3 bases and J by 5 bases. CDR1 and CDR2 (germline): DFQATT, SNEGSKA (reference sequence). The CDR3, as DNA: TGCAGTGCTAGGTCGGGGGGGGTCGAGACCCAGTACTTC. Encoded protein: CSARSGGVETQYF.

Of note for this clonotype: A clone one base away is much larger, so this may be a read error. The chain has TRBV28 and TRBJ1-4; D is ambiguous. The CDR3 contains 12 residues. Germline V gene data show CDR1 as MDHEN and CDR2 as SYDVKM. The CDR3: CAGSPIDEKLFF. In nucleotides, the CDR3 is TGTGCCGGCAGTCCTATCGATGAAAAACTGTTTTTT.

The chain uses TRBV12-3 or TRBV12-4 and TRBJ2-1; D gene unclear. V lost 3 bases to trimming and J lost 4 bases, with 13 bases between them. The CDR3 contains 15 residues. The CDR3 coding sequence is TGTGCCAGCAGTTTGGGCAGCCAGCTATACAATGAGCAGTTCTTC. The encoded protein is CASSLGSQLYNEQFF.

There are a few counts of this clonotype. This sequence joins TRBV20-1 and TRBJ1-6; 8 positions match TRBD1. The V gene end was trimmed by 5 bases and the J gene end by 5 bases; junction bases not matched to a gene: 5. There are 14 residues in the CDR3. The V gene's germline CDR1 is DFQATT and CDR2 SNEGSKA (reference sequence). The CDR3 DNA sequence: TGCAGTGCTGCGGGGGACAGGAATAATTCACCCCTCCACTTT. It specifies CSAAGDRNNSPLHF.

This CDR3 reads CASSFRGHTNTGELFF. The CDR3 coding sequence is TGTGCCAGCAGCTTTAGGGGACACACGAACACCGGGGAGCTGTTTTTT. The V call is TRBV5-5, the J call TRBJ2-2; D possibly corresponds to TRBD1 (6 bases). This CDR3 region has 16 residues. Germline values: CDR1 SGHKS, CDR2 YYEKEE (reference sequence). Trimming shortened V by 2 bases and J by 0 bases, and 11 bases separated the two germline ends.

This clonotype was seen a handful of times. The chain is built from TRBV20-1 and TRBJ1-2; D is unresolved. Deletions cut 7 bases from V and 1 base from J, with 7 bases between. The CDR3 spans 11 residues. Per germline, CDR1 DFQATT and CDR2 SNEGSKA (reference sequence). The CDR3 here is CSGASNYGYTF. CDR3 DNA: TGCAGTGGGGCCAGTAACTATGGCTACACCTTC.

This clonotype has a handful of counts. The DNA for the CDR3 is TGTGCCAGCAGTGAAAGGGCAAGCTATGGCTACACCTTC. This codes for CASSERASYGYTF. The chain carries TRBV6-1 and TRBJ1-2; D ambiguous. Germline CDR1 reads MNHNS; CDR2 reads SASEGT. This CDR3 comprises 13 residues. V shed 2 bases and J shed 4 bases, with 8 bases lying between them.

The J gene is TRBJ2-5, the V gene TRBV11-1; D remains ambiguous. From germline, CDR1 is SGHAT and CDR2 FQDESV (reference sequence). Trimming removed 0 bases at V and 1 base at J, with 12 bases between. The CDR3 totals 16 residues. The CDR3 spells CASSLASRLLQETQYF. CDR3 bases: TGTGCCAGCAGCTTAGCGTCGCGGTTACTCCAAGAGACCCAGTACTTC. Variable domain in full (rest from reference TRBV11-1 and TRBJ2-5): EAEVAQSPRYKITEKSQAVAFWCDPISGHATLYWYRQILGQGPELLVQFQDESVVDDSQLPKDRFSAERLKGVDSTLKIQPAELGDSAMYLCASSLASRLLQETQYFGPGTRLLVL.

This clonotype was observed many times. CDR3 region: CSASPSFTDTQYF. Here the CDR3 DNA reads TGCAGTGCCTCACCTTCCTTCACAGATACGCAGTATTTT. This chain joins TRBV20-1 and TRBJ2-3; D ambiguous. Germline CDR1 is DFQATT and CDR2 is SNEGSKA (reference sequence). The CDR3 sequence is 13 residues long. V was clipped by 6 bases and J by 2 bases, with 12 bases between them.

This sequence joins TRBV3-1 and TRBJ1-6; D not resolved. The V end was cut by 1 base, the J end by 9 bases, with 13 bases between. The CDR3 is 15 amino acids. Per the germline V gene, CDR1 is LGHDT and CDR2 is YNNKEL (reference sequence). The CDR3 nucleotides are TGTGCCAGCAGCCAAGTAGGTGTTCTGGGTTCACCCCTCCACTTT. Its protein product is CASSQVGVLGSPLHF.